The rows below give T cell receptor beta chains drawn from one sample of a study of glioma-infiltrating T cells after dendritic cell vaccination. This table comes from immunoSEQ multiplex PCR, and its TCRdb copy is limited to in-frame clones, with some not included. This table has 85,000 or so clones, around 84% appearing once. The sequences come from blood, collected after dendritic cell vaccination. The receptors were gathered from a human donor with glioblastoma. CDR3s include the opening cysteine and the closing phenylalanine or tryptophan. The order of the fields is D gene, V gene, clone size, J gene, CDR3 DNA, CDR3 protein. The D gene is left open where the match is weak. Part of the rows lack a size; the others show once, few, many or a class for expanded clones.

d_call: .
v_call: TRBV5-1
clone_size: .
j_call: TRBJ1-1
cdr3_nt: TGCGCCAGCAGCTTGAATATAGATATGAACACTGAAGCTTTCTTT
cdr3_aa: CASSLNIDMNTEAFF

d_call: .
v_call: TRBV9
clone_size: .
j_call: TRBJ2-7
cdr3_nt: TGTGCCAGCAGCGGGGGTGCGGGATCCTACGAGCAGTACTTC
cdr3_aa: CASSGGAGSYEQYF

d_call: TRBD2
v_call: TRBV11-2
clone_size: .
j_call: TRBJ2-7
cdr3_nt: TGTGCCAGCAGCTTAGGGGACTATGAGGGCTACGAGCAGTACTTC
cdr3_aa: CASSLGDYEGYEQYF

d_call: TRBD1
v_call: TRBV5-4
clone_size: .
j_call: TRBJ2-3
cdr3_nt: TGTGCCAGCAGCTGGTGTGTGACAGGGGAACAAGGGAGCACAGATACGCAGTATTTT
cdr3_aa: CASSWCVTGEQGSTDTQYF

d_call: .
v_call: TRBV6-4
clone_size: few
j_call: TRBJ2-3
cdr3_nt: TGTGCCAGCAGTGACTCGAGGGGACAAGAAGCGGCCGTAGATACGCAGTATTTT
cdr3_aa: CASSDSRGQEAAVDTQYF

d_call: TRBD2
v_call: TRBV7-2
clone_size: .
j_call: TRBJ2-5
cdr3_nt: TGTGCCAGCAGCCTACTAGCGGGGGTAGCCCAGTACTTC
cdr3_aa: CASSLLAGVAQYF

d_call: TRBD2
v_call: TRBV14
clone_size: once
j_call: TRBJ2-5
cdr3_nt: TGTGCCAGCAGTCACAGAATAGCGGGGGTTCACCAAGAGACCCAGTACTTC
cdr3_aa: CASSHRIAGVHQETQYF

d_call: .
v_call: TRBV28
clone_size: .
j_call: TRBJ1-2
cdr3_nt: TGTGCCAGCAGCACTTTGCCAGGGACTAACTATGGCTACACCTTC
cdr3_aa: CASSTLPGTNYGYTF

d_call: TRBD1
v_call: TRBV4-1
clone_size: few
j_call: TRBJ1-5
cdr3_nt: TGCGCCAGCAGCCAAGGTGGGGACAGGGGCAATCAGCCCCAGCATTTT
cdr3_aa: CASSQGGDRGNQPQHF

d_call: TRBD1
v_call: TRBV4-2
clone_size: .
j_call: TRBJ2-3
cdr3_nt: TGTGCCAGCAGCCTGACAGGGGCTGGTACGCAGTATTTT
cdr3_aa: CASSLTGAGTQYF

d_call: .
v_call: TRBV19
clone_size: .
j_call: TRBJ2-3
cdr3_nt: TGTGCCAGTAGTAGACAGGTCCTTCGCACAGATACGCAGTATTTT
cdr3_aa: CASSRQVLRTDTQYF